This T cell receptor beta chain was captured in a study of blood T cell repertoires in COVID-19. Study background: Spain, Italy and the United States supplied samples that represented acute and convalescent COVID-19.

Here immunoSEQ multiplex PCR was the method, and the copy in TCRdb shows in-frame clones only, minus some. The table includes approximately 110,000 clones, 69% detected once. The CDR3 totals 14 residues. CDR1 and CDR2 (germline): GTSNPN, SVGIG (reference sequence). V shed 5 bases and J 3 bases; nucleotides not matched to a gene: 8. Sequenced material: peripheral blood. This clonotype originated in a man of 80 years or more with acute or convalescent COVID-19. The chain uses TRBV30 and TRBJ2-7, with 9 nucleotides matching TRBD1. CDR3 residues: CAWAGGQGHYEQYF. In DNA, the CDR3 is TGTGCCTGGGCCGGGGGACAGGGACACTACGAGCAGTACTTC.